The text below deals with one T cell receptor beta chain. CDR1 is SEHNR and CDR2 is FQNEAQ in the germline V gene (reference sequence). This CDR3 has 14 residues. The V end lost 5 bases, the J end lost 6 bases, and 17 bases lay between the germline ends. This entry belongs to a study of blood T cell repertoires in COVID-19. Study-level information: Whether acute or convalescent, the COVID-19 samples came from the United States, Italy and Spain. The analysed material was cDNA or gDNA that came from T cells, B-cell-depleted T cells, or PBMCs.

As processed by the authors: Amplified reference gene primers provided the basis for estimating nucleated cell counts. TCRdb's copy holds only in-frame clones and misses some; the assay was immunoSEQ multiplex PCR. For V, J and clone size, that table is used; D and trimming come from the DNA. Of tens of thousands of clones in the sample, 74% were seen once. Material for sequencing was peripheral blood. The sequence came from a woman aged 80 or older with acute or convalescent COVID-19. The genes are TRBV7-9 and TRBJ2-7; D is unclear. CDR3 nucleotides: TGTGCCAGCAGCGCGCGGTCGCCAATCACCGAGCAGTACTTC. Its protein is CASSARSPITEQYF.